The rows below give T cell receptor beta chains drawn from one sample of a study of T cell responses to AZD1222 COVID-19 vaccine. Profiled with immunoSEQ multiplex PCR; TCRdb holds only in-frame clones, not every one. The repertoire includes 95,000 to 110,000 clones, about 93% of them detected once, and around 5% sits in the top ten. The sample in question was peripheral blood, obtained on day 0 of AZD1222 vaccination. These receptors originate from an adult in good health. Both conserved end residues are part of each CDR3. A D gene is named only where the DNA matches it firmly. Some rows mark clone size as missing; the rest say once, few, many or name a class of expanded clone.

D gene: TRBD1; J gene: TRBJ2-3; clone size: NA; V gene: TRBV4-3; CDR3 DNA: TGCGCCAGCAGCCGCCGGACAGGGGGAATTTCAGATACGCAGTATTTT; CDR3 protein: CASSRRTGGISDTQYF
D gene: TRBD2; J gene: TRBJ2-7; clone size: NA; V gene: TRBV19; CDR3 DNA: TGTGCCAGTAGTAGGGGACTAGCGGTGTACGAGCAGTACTTC; CDR3 protein: CASSRGLAVYEQYF
D gene: TRBD2; J gene: TRBJ2-1; clone size: NA; V gene: TRBV24-1; CDR3 DNA: TGTGCCACCAGTGATTCCGGGACTAGCGCCAATGAGCAGTTCTTC; CDR3 protein: CATSDSGTSANEQFF
D gene: TRBD2; J gene: TRBJ2-2; clone size: NA; V gene: TRBV19; CDR3 DNA: TGTGCCAGTAGTACGACTAGCGACACCGGGGAGCTGTTTTTT; CDR3 protein: CASSTTSDTGELFF
D gene: NA; J gene: TRBJ2-1; clone size: NA; V gene: TRBV7-2; CDR3 DNA: TGTGCCAGCAGCTCGGGACCCATCAATGAGCAGTTCTTC; CDR3 protein: CASSSGPINEQFF
D gene: NA; J gene: TRBJ1-2; clone size: NA; V gene: TRBV6-5; CDR3 DNA: TGTGCCAGCAGAGGGCGTCCTGGCTACACCTTC; CDR3 protein: CASRGRPGYTF
D gene: NA; J gene: TRBJ2-1; clone size: once; V gene: TRBV14; CDR3 DNA: TGTGCCAGCAGCCAAGATGAGTCCCCCCCTAACAATGAGCAGTTCTTC; CDR3 protein: CASSQDESPPNNEQFF
D gene: NA; J gene: TRBJ2-7; clone size: NA; V gene: TRBV30; CDR3 DNA: TGTGCCTGGAGAAACTGGAGGGTTCCCCACGAGCAGTACTTC; CDR3 protein: CAWRNWRVPHEQYF
D gene: TRBD1; J gene: TRBJ1-6; clone size: NA; V gene: TRBV24-1; CDR3 DNA: TGTGCCACCAGTGATTTCGGGACAGGGAATTCACCCCTCCACTTT; CDR3 protein: CATSDFGTGNSPLHF
D gene: NA; J gene: TRBJ2-5; clone size: once; V gene: TRBV7-9; CDR3 DNA: TGTGCCAGCAGCTACCCCACGGACGCAATTCAAGAGACCCAGTACTTC; CDR3 protein: CASSYPTDAIQETQYF
D gene: TRBD1; J gene: TRBJ2-3; clone size: NA; V gene: TRBV9; CDR3 DNA: TGTGCCAGCAGCTTCGACAGGGGGGCAGATACGCAGTATTTT; CDR3 protein: CASSFDRGADTQYF
D gene: TRBD2; J gene: TRBJ2-7; clone size: NA; V gene: TRBV13; CDR3 DNA: TGTGCCAGCAGCCCGCAGCGGGATGGCGAGCAGTACTTC; CDR3 protein: CASSPQRDGEQYF
D gene: TRBD1; J gene: TRBJ1-5; clone size: once; V gene: TRBV19; CDR3 DNA: TGTGCCAGTAGTAAGGGGACAGGGTATAATCAGCCCCAGCATTTT; CDR3 protein: CASSKGTGYNQPQHF
D gene: TRBD1; J gene: TRBJ2-1; clone size: NA; V gene: TRBV27; CDR3 DNA: TGTGCCAGCAGTTCCAACAGGGGGCGATCGTTCAATGAGCAGTTCTTC; CDR3 protein: CASSSNRGRSFNEQFF
D gene: TRBD2; J gene: TRBJ2-7; clone size: NA; V gene: TRBV5-6; CDR3 DNA: TGTGCCAGCAGCGGAACTAGCGGGAGAAACGAGCAGTACTTC; CDR3 protein: CASSGTSGRNEQYF
D gene: TRBD2; J gene: TRBJ2-1; clone size: NA; V gene: TRBV13; CDR3 DNA: TGTGCCAGCGCGGGGGAGCGGGAGGCCCCCAATGAGCAGTTCTTC; CDR3 protein: CASAGEREAPNEQFF
D gene: NA; J gene: TRBJ2-2; clone size: NA; V gene: TRBV7-2; CDR3 DNA: TGTGCCAGCAGCATAGGACAGACCGGGGAGCTGTTTTTT; CDR3 protein: CASSIGQTGELFF
D gene: TRBD1; J gene: TRBJ2-3; clone size: NA; V gene: TRBV24-1; CDR3 DNA: TGTGCCACTCAGGGGGCCGGCACAGATACGCAGTATTTT; CDR3 protein: CATQGAGTDTQYF
D gene: NA; J gene: TRBJ1-2; clone size: NA; V gene: TRBV3-1/TRBV3-2; CDR3 DNA: TGTGCCAGCAGCCAAGTCTTCGGGGCGGGCTACACCTTC; CDR3 protein: CASSQVFGAGYTF
D gene: NA; J gene: TRBJ2-7; clone size: NA; V gene: TRBV12-2; CDR3 DNA: TGTGCAAGTCGCCCGGAAAGCTCGCGGGAGACCTCCTACGAGCAGTACTTC; CDR3 protein: CASRPESSRETSYEQYF
D gene: NA; J gene: TRBJ1-2; clone size: NA; V gene: TRBV27; CDR3 DNA: TGTGCCAGCAGTTTAGGGGGGGGCGATGGCTACACCTTC; CDR3 protein: CASSLGGGDGYTF
D gene: NA; J gene: TRBJ2-5; clone size: NA; V gene: TRBV9; CDR3 DNA: TGTGCCAGCAGCGTTCCGGGACTCTCGGAGACCCAGTACTTC; CDR3 protein: CASSVPGLSETQYF
D gene: TRBD1; J gene: TRBJ1-4; clone size: NA; V gene: TRBV3-1/TRBV3-2; CDR3 DNA: TGTGCCAGCAGCCAACACAGGGGTGAAAAACTGTTTTTT; CDR3 protein: CASSQHRGEKLFF
D gene: NA; J gene: TRBJ1-1; clone size: NA; V gene: TRBV28; CDR3 DNA: TGTGCCAGCAGTTTACAGGGCTGGCGCACTGAAGCTTTCTTT; CDR3 protein: CASSLQGWRTEAFF
D gene: NA; J gene: TRBJ1-3; clone size: NA; V gene: TRBV2; CDR3 DNA: TGTGCCAGCAGTGGTGTCAGGGCTAGCTCTGGAAACACCATATATTTT; CDR3 protein: CASSGVRASSGNTIYF
D gene: NA; J gene: TRBJ2-7; clone size: NA; V gene: TRBV5-5; CDR3 DNA: TGTGCCAGCAGCTTTTCCCCGGACCGATACGATATGCCCTACGAGCAGTACTTC; CDR3 protein: CASSFSPDRYDMPYEQYF
D gene: TRBD2; J gene: TRBJ2-1; clone size: NA; V gene: TRBV6-5; CDR3 DNA: TGTGCCAGCACATTAGCGGGAGGCCACCACCCGTTCTTC; CDR3 protein: CASTLAGGHHPFF
D gene: NA; J gene: TRBJ2-1; clone size: NA; V gene: TRBV3-1/TRBV3-2; CDR3 DNA: TGTGCCAGCAGCTTAGAGACATATGAGCAGTTCTTC; CDR3 protein: CASSLETYEQFF
D gene: NA; J gene: TRBJ1-2; clone size: NA; V gene: TRBV6-5; CDR3 DNA: TGTGCCAGCAGAAGTCCAGGATCCTATGGCTACACCTTC; CDR3 protein: CASRSPGSYGYTF
D gene: NA; J gene: TRBJ1-4; clone size: NA; V gene: TRBV13; CDR3 DNA: TGTGCCAGCAGCTTAGAAAGGAGTGAAAAACTGTTTTTT; CDR3 protein: CASSLERSEKLFF
D gene: NA; J gene: TRBJ1-5; clone size: NA; V gene: TRBV28; CDR3 DNA: TGTGCCAGCAGTTTAATGGGGTATAGCAATCAGCCCCAGCATTTT; CDR3 protein: CASSLMGYSNQPQHF
D gene: TRBD2; J gene: TRBJ2-1; clone size: NA; V gene: TRBV9; CDR3 DNA: TGTGCCTCGGGGGGAAGCGGGAGGTTTGATGAGCAGTTCTTC; CDR3 protein: CASGGSGRFDEQFF
D gene: NA; J gene: TRBJ1-1; clone size: NA; V gene: TRBV5-1; CDR3 DNA: TGCGCCAGCAGCTTGAATGTAAACACTGAAGCTTTCTTT; CDR3 protein: CASSLNVNTEAFF
D gene: TRBD2; J gene: TRBJ2-5; clone size: NA; V gene: TRBV19; CDR3 DNA: TGTGCCAGTAGTATATCGGGCGGGAGCGAGACCCAGTACTTC; CDR3 protein: CASSISGGSETQYF
D gene: NA; J gene: TRBJ1-1; clone size: NA; V gene: TRBV28; CDR3 DNA: TGTGCCAGCAGCTCAAGGGGGAACACTGAAGCTTTCTTT; CDR3 protein: CASSSRGNTEAFF
D gene: NA; J gene: TRBJ1-1; clone size: NA; V gene: TRBV11-3; CDR3 DNA: TGTGCCAGCAGCTTACAGGTTCACACTGAAGCTTTCTTT; CDR3 protein: CASSLQVHTEAFF
D gene: NA; J gene: TRBJ1-1; clone size: NA; V gene: TRBV6-5; CDR3 DNA: TGTGCCAGCAGTTACTCGTGGACAACTGAAGCTTTCTTT; CDR3 protein: CASSYSWTTEAFF
D gene: TRBD2; J gene: TRBJ2-7; clone size: NA; V gene: TRBV14; CDR3 DNA: TGTGCCAGCAGCCAAGGACTAGCGGGGGCCTACGAGCAGTACTTC; CDR3 protein: CASSQGLAGAYEQYF
D gene: NA; J gene: TRBJ1-1; clone size: once; V gene: TRBV18; CDR3 DNA: TGTGCCAGCTCATCACAGGAGAACACTGAAGCTTTCTTT; CDR3 protein: CASSSQENTEAFF
D gene: NA; J gene: TRBJ2-5; clone size: NA; V gene: TRBV28; CDR3 DNA: TGTGCCAGCAGGAACGTGGACCAAGAGACCCAGTACTTC; CDR3 protein: CASRNVDQETQYF
D gene: NA; J gene: TRBJ2-7; clone size: NA; V gene: TRBV6-5; CDR3 DNA: TGTGCCAGCAGTTACTCGAGCCAGGGCTACGAGCAGTACTTC; CDR3 protein: CASSYSSQGYEQYF
D gene: NA; J gene: TRBJ1-1; clone size: NA; V gene: TRBV28; CDR3 DNA: TGTGCCAGCAGTAGGACAGAGATTGAAGCTTTCTTT; CDR3 protein: CASSRTEIEAFF
D gene: NA; J gene: TRBJ1-6; clone size: NA; V gene: TRBV2; CDR3 DNA: TGTGCCAGCAGTGAAGAGGGGAGAGGTTCACCCCTCCACTTT; CDR3 protein: CASSEEGRGSPLHF
D gene: NA; J gene: TRBJ2-7; clone size: NA; V gene: TRBV7-2; CDR3 DNA: TGTGCCAGCAGCTCCCTTTCGAGAGGGGCCTACGAGCAGTACTTC; CDR3 protein: CASSSLSRGAYEQYF
D gene: NA; J gene: TRBJ1-1; clone size: NA; V gene: TRBV6-5; CDR3 DNA: TGTGCCAGCAGTTACTCTAAGAACACTGAAGCTTTCTTT; CDR3 protein: CASSYSKNTEAFF
D gene: NA; J gene: TRBJ2-1; clone size: NA; V gene: TRBV5-1; CDR3 DNA: TGCGCCAGCAGCTTCTTTTCTAGCGCCCGGAGCTCCTACAATGAGCAGTTCTTC; CDR3 protein: CASSFFSSARSSYNEQFF
D gene: NA; J gene: TRBJ1-4; clone size: NA; V gene: TRBV7-2; CDR3 DNA: TGTGCCAGCAGTCCGGGAGGCGGAGTAGAAAAACTGTTTTTT; CDR3 protein: CASSPGGGVEKLFF
D gene: NA; J gene: TRBJ1-1; clone size: NA; V gene: TRBV7-9; CDR3 DNA: TGTGCCAGCAGCCTTTCGTACCCGGTGGACACTGAAGCTTTCTTT; CDR3 protein: CASSLSYPVDTEAFF
D gene: TRBD1; J gene: TRBJ1-2; clone size: many; V gene: TRBV11-2; CDR3 DNA: TGTGCCAGCAGCTTAATGACAGGGCCGTTCTATGGCTACACCTTC; CDR3 protein: CASSLMTGPFYGYTF
D gene: NA; J gene: TRBJ1-2; clone size: NA; V gene: TRBV7-2; CDR3 DNA: TGTGCCAGCAGCTTAAGACCGGGACATGGCTACACCTTC; CDR3 protein: CASSLRPGHGYTF
D gene: NA; J gene: TRBJ2-7; clone size: NA; V gene: TRBV7-9; CDR3 DNA: TGTGCCAGCAGCGTCGGGAACAGTCACGAGCAGTACTTC; CDR3 protein: CASSVGNSHEQYF
D gene: NA; J gene: TRBJ1-4; clone size: NA; V gene: TRBV28; CDR3 DNA: TGTGCCAGCCGGGTTGGGGGGGCAGGTGAAAAACTGTTTTTT; CDR3 protein: CASRVGGAGEKLFF
D gene: NA; J gene: TRBJ1-1; clone size: NA; V gene: TRBV5-4; CDR3 DNA: TGTGCCAGCAGCCTAGGGGGACTGAACACTGAAGCTTTCTTT; CDR3 protein: CASSLGGLNTEAFF
D gene: NA; J gene: TRBJ1-2; clone size: once; V gene: TRBV7-9; CDR3 DNA: TGTGCCAGCAGCTTAGGTCCTGCGCCGGGACAAGACGACTACACCTTC; CDR3 protein: CASSLGPAPGQDDYTF
D gene: NA; J gene: TRBJ2-7; clone size: NA; V gene: TRBV3-1/TRBV3-2; CDR3 DNA: TGTGCCAGCAGCCAGATTTCGGACAGCGATGAGCAGTACTTC; CDR3 protein: CASSQISDSDEQYF
D gene: NA; J gene: TRBJ2-1; clone size: NA; V gene: TRBV9; CDR3 DNA: TGTGCCAGCAGCGTAGGCCTCCACAGCTCCTACAATGAGCAGTTCTTC; CDR3 protein: CASSVGLHSSYNEQFF
D gene: TRBD1; J gene: TRBJ1-4; clone size: once; V gene: TRBV5-4; CDR3 DNA: TGTGCCAGCAGTCGGGGACAGATTAATGAAAAACTGTTTTTT; CDR3 protein: CASSRGQINEKLFF
D gene: TRBD2; J gene: TRBJ2-7; clone size: NA; V gene: TRBV19; CDR3 DNA: TGTGCCAGTAGTGCGCTAGCGGGAGAAGTCCACGAGCAGTACTTC; CDR3 protein: CASSALAGEVHEQYF
D gene: NA; J gene: TRBJ2-1; clone size: NA; V gene: TRBV6-5; CDR3 DNA: TGTGCCAGCCTTCCGGTCCTAGCGAGCAATGAGCAGTTCTTC; CDR3 protein: CASLPVLASNEQFF